Listed here are 13 T cell receptor beta chains from one sample, sequenced in a study of identical twins. MiXCR, applied by TCRdb to the 5' RACE reads, yields one record per CDR3 protein. The data show roughly 18,000 distinct CDR3 sequences, 69% seen once. Input material: memory (CD45RO+) T cells sorted from blood. These TCRs come from a woman aged 18-29 years in good health. This table probably holds off-target reads from a library built for another chain.

The CDR3 protein is CATSGKGIPSGSMYNEQFF. Written as DNA, the CDR3 is TGTGCCACCAGCGGAAAAGGGATACCTAGCGGGAGTATGTACAATGAGCAGTTCTTC. The V gene is TRBV15, the J gene TRBJ2-1; 10 positions agree with TRBD2. This CDR3 is 19 amino acids long. Germline V CDR1 and CDR2: LNHNV, YYDKDF (reference sequence). Trimming cost V 5 bases and J 4 bases; bases outside gene matches: 17.

The rearrangement joins TRBV7-9 to TRBJ2-4; no definite D call. The CDR3 has 11 amino acids. The V end lost 0 bases, the J end lost 6 bases, and 0 bases lay between the germline ends. Germline-derived CDR1 and CDR2 are SEHNR and FQNEAQ (reference sequence). CDR3 protein: CASSLANIQYF. The CDR3 nucleotides read TGTGCCAGCAGCTTAGCAAACATTCAGTACTTC.

The CDR3 loop is CASSEQGSDTQYF. In DNA form, the CDR3 reads TGCGCCAGCAGTGAGCAGGGGTCAGATACGCAGTATTTT. The chain links TRBV10-1 to TRBJ2-3; D possibly corresponds to TRBD1 (6 bases). Germline CDR1 WNHNN, CDR2 SYGVQD (reference sequence). The V end lost 2 bases, the J end lost 4 bases, and 7 bases lay between the germline ends. The CDR3 covers 13 residues.

The chain carries TRBV20-1 and TRBJ2-3, with 11 bases that match TRBD2. V gave up 3 bases and J gave up 6 bases; unmatched junction bases: 2. The germline CDR1 and CDR2 sequences are DFQATT and SNEGSKA (reference sequence). The CDR3 runs to 13 residues. The CDR3 loop is CSARTSGIDTQYF. CDR3 DNA sequence: TGCAGTGCTAGGACTAGCGGGATTGATACGCAGTATTTT.

CDR3 bases: TGCAGCGGACTACTTATTCGGGCGGGAGCTGTGGGCAATGAGCAGTTCTTC. Amino acids: CSGLLIRAGAVGNEQFF. The chain couples TRBV29-1 to TRBJ2-1; 7 bases are a match to TRBD2. Germline V lookup: CDR1 SQVTM, CDR2 ANQGSEA. V shed 7 bases, J shed 6 bases, and the junction held 21 bases outside the gene matches. This CDR3 has 17 amino acids.

This sequence joins TRBV19 and TRBJ2-3; D remains ambiguous. Germline V gives CDR1 LNHDA, CDR2 SQIVND (reference sequence). Deletions cut 1 base from V and 7 bases from J, with 9 bases between. CDR3 length equals 13 residues. Written as DNA, the CDR3 is TGTGCCAGTAGTATAGCCAGTGGGAATACGCAGTATTTT. The encoded protein is CASSIASGNTQYF.

V usage is TRBV14 and J usage is TRBJ2-4; no firm D call. CDR3 length: 12 amino acids. Trimming removed 0 bases from V and 6 bases from J, with 3 bases in between. The germline CDR1 and CDR2 sequences are SGHDN and FVKESK. CDR3 in amino acids: CASSQDLNIQYF. The CDR3 bases are TGTGCCAGCAGCCAAGATTTAAACATTCAGTACTTC.

The chain employs TRBV7-6 and TRBJ2-2; D might be TRBD1 or TRBD2, each matching 5 bases. The germline V and J ends were trimmed by 1 base and 6 bases, with 9 bases remaining between them. In germline, CDR1 is SGHVS, CDR2 FNYEAQ. This CDR3 has 14 amino acids. The CDR3 region has the DNA TGTGCCAGCAGCTTAGGTCGGGGCGCCGGGGAGCTGTTTTTT. Its protein product is CASSLGRGAGELFF.

The V and J genes are TRBV7-2 and TRBJ2-7; 7 bases are shared with TRBD2. CDR1 is SGHTA, CDR2 FQGNSA, per germline. The ends lost 10 bases at V and 4 bases at J; junction bases unmatched: 13. This CDR3 contains 14 residues. The CDR3 spells CATGRDPGQYEQYF. In DNA, the CDR3 is TGTGCCACTGGGAGGGATCCGGGTCAATACGAGCAGTACTTC.

This clonotype has more than one count but fewer than ten. This rearrangement joins TRBV11-2 to TRBJ2-2; 9 bases match TRBD1. Trimming took 7 bases from V and 5 from J; bases not matched to a gene: 5. CDR3 length: 14 amino acids. Germline assignment: CDR1 SGHAT and CDR2 FQNNGV. The CDR3 sequence: CASNRQGETGELFF. In DNA, the CDR3 is TGTGCCAGCAATCGACAGGGGGAGACCGGGGAGCTGTTTTTT. The full variable domain, rest sourced from reference TRBV11-2 and TRBJ2-2, is EAGVAQSPRYKIIEKRQSVAFWCNPISGHATLYWYQQILGQGPKLLIQFQNNGVVDDSQLPKDRFSAERLKGVDSTLKIQPAKLEDSAVYLCASNRQGETGELFFGEGSRLTVL.

In its sample, this clonotype was seen a few times. V usage is TRBV6-2 or TRBV6-3 and J usage is TRBJ2-6, with D unresolved. In germline, CDR1 is MNHEY, CDR2 SVGEGT. Deletions cut 5 bases from V and 4 bases from J, with 9 bases between. The CDR3 is 14 residues long. For the CDR3, the DNA is TGTGCCAGCAGTCCCCACCCCGGGGCCAACGTCCTGACTTTC. It translates to CASSPHPGANVLTF.

The chain links TRBV15 to TRBJ1-1; no clear D. CDR1 is LNHNV, CDR2 YYDKDF, per germline (reference sequence). Trimming took off 1 base at V and 0 bases at J, with 6 bases between the two ends. The CDR3 extends over 14 amino acids. CDR3 coding DNA: TGTGCCACCAGCAGAGGCATCATGAACACTGAAGCTTTCTTT. It is translated as CATSRGIMNTEAFF.

The sample holds a few counts of this clonotype. The rearrangement links TRBV20-1 to TRBJ1-1; D is uncertain. Deletions cut 0 bases from V and 10 bases from J, with 15 bases between. There are 13 residues in the CDR3. CDR1 is DFQATT, CDR2 SNEGSKA, per germline (reference sequence). The CDR3 DNA is TGCAGTGCTAGAGAACCAGCTCTGAAGGGAGCTTTCTTT. This sequence encodes CSAREPALKGAFF.